This is a list of T cell receptor beta chains from one sample in a study of blood T cell repertoires in COVID-19. Only in-frame clones appear in the TCRdb table, and some are missing; sequencing was by immunoSEQ multiplex PCR. The table includes approximately 170,000 clones, 80% to 90% detected once. Specimen: peripheral blood. The source of these receptors is a man between 18 and 35 years old who had recovered from COVID-19. CDR3s include the opening cysteine and the closing phenylalanine or tryptophan. The D gene is left open where the match is weak. Where a row states a size, it is once, few, many or the class of an expanded clone; other rows omit it.

d_call j_call clone_size v_call cdr3_aa cdr3_nt
. TRBJ1-4 once TRBV7-6 CASASGIGDEKLFF TGTGCCAGCGCGTCCGGGATAGGAGATGAAAAACTGTTTTTT
. TRBJ1-1 once TRBV28 CASSFPQSMNTEAFF TGTGCCAGCAGTTTCCCACAGAGTATGAACACTGAAGCTTTCTTT
. TRBJ2-6 . TRBV27 CASKPGEFSGANVLTF TGTGCCAGCAAGCCAGGGGAATTCTCTGGGGCCAACGTCCTGACTTTC
. TRBJ2-1 . TRBV7-9 CASSLGGGGPGNEQFF TGTGCCAGCAGCTTAGGAGGGGGAGGGCCGGGGAATGAGCAGTTCTTC
TRBD1 TRBJ1-1 . TRBV5-5 CASSLVTGGNTEAFF TGTGCCAGCAGCTTGGTTACAGGGGGGAACACTGAAGCTTTCTTT
. TRBJ1-2 . TRBV16 CASSQSTVGGYTF TGTGCCAGCAGCCAATCAACAGTCGGTGGCTACACCTTC
. TRBJ1-3 . TRBV30 CAWEPQGLSSGNTIYF TGTGCCTGGGAACCCCAGGGACTAAGCTCTGGAAACACCATATATTTT
. TRBJ1-2 . TRBV15 CATSPRGTATLYGYTF TGTGCCACCAGCCCCCGCGGGACCGCCACTCTCTATGGCTACACCTTC
. TRBJ2-2 . TRBV9 CASSYYSDTGELFF TGTGCCAGCAGCTACTACTCGGACACCGGGGAGCTGTTTTTT
TRBD2 TRBJ2-1 . TRBV29-1 CSVDEIGTSGRDNEQFF TGCAGCGTTGATGAAATCGGGACTAGCGGGAGGGACAATGAGCAGTTCTTC
TRBD1 TRBJ1-1 once TRBV19 CASTTTGMRVAAEAFF TGTGCCAGTACCACGACAGGGATGCGGGTCGCGGCTGAAGCTTTCTTT
. TRBJ2-1 . TRBV6-6 CASSYSPSEYNEQFF TGTGCCAGCAGTTACTCGCCTAGCGAATACAATGAGCAGTTCTTC
TRBD1 TRBJ2-2 . TRBV18 CASSPGQGLNTGELFF TGTGCCAGCTCACCAGGACAGGGGCTGAACACCGGGGAGCTGTTTTTT
TRBD2 TRBJ2-1 . TRBV27 CASSRLAGMNNEQFF TGTGCCAGCAGCCGACTAGCGGGAATGAACAATGAGCAGTTCTTC
. TRBJ1-3 . TRBV9 CASSQGGAAGNTIYF TGTGCCAGCAGCCAAGGGGGGGCAGCTGGAAACACCATATATTTT
TRBD1 TRBJ2-7 . TRBV5-4 CASSLGTGGDYEQYF TGTGCCAGCAGCTTGGGGACAGGGGGGGACTACGAGCAGTACTTC
. TRBJ2-1 few TRBV6-2/TRBV6-3 CASSYLPQERITHNEQFF TGTGCCAGCAGTTACCTCCCGCAAGAGCGGATAACTCACAATGAGCAGTTCTTC
. TRBJ1-2 . TRBV4-3 CASSQDGTSSYGYTF TGCGCCAGCAGCCAAGATGGGACATCAAGCTATGGCTACACCTTC
TRBD1 TRBJ1-5 . TRBV7-2 CASSLLGTGNQPQHF TGTGCCAGCAGCTTATTGGGGACAGGCAATCAGCCCCAGCATTTT
. TRBJ2-7 . TRBV5-1 CASSSSSYEQYF TGCGCCAGCAGTTCATCGAGCTACGAGCAGTACTTC
TRBD2 TRBJ2-5 few TRBV20-1 CSASDPSGSLQGTQYF TGCAGTGCGAGTGACCCTAGCGGGTCCCTCCAGGGGACCCAGTACTTC
. TRBJ2-1 . TRBV27 CASSLASGGNEQFF TGTGCCAGCAGTTTAGCGTCAGGGGGGAATGAGCAGTTCTTC
. TRBJ2-3 . TRBV4-3 CASSQVNGEPRGTDTQYF TGCGCCAGCAGCCAAGTCAACGGAGAGCCTCGTGGCACAGATACGCAGTATTTT
. TRBJ1-3 . TRBV6-5 CASSYSFREGNTIYF TGTGCCAGCAGTTACTCTTTCAGGGAAGGAAACACCATATATTTT
TRBD1 TRBJ2-5 . TRBV11-3 CASSSRTGKGQETQYF TGTGCCAGCAGCTCCCGGACAGGAAAGGGGCAAGAGACCCAGTACTTC
. TRBJ1-5 . TRBV28 CASSWSGVEPQHF TGTGCCAGCAGTTGGTCAGGGGTCGAGCCCCAGCATTTT
. TRBJ2-7 . TRBV11-2 CASSLDRVVRYEQYF TGTGCCAGCAGCTTAGACAGGGTAGTTCGCTACGAGCAGTACTTC
TRBD1 TRBJ1-1 few TRBV5-1 CASSQGQGITEAFF TGCGCCAGCAGCCAGGGACAGGGGATCACTGAAGCTTTCTTT
TRBD2 TRBJ2-1 . TRBV27 CASSHLKGLVKYEQFF TGTGCCAGCAGCCACCTGAAGGGACTAGTAAAGTATGAGCAGTTCTTC
. TRBJ1-1 . TRBV29-1 CSENSGTEAFF TGCAGCGAGAACTCGGGGACTGAAGCTTTCTTT
TRBD1 TRBJ2-7 . TRBV28 CASSLLLGTVDYEQYF TGTGCCAGCAGTTTACTCCTCGGGACAGTAGACTACGAGCAGTACTTC
TRBD2 TRBJ2-5 . TRBV28 CASSKSGRVETQYF TGTGCCAGCAGTAAAAGCGGGAGGGTAGAGACCCAGTACTTC
TRBD1 TRBJ2-7 . TRBV7-2 CASSYDRGPYEQYF TGTGCCAGCAGCTACGACAGGGGCCCCTACGAGCAGTACTTC
. TRBJ1-5 . TRBV30 CAWSPQGIQPQHF TGTGCCTGGAGTCCACAGGGAATTCAGCCCCAGCATTTT
. TRBJ1-2 . TRBV7-2 CASSLGTGTIGYTF TGTGCCAGCAGCTTAGGCACAGGGACAATAGGCTACACCTTC
TRBD2 TRBJ2-3 . TRBV28 CASSSSGRAFTDTQYF TGTGCCAGCAGTTCTAGCGGGAGGGCCTTCACAGATACGCAGTATTTT
. TRBJ2-5 few TRBV7-9 CASSLRTVPPETQYF TGTGCCAGCAGCTTAAGGACAGTCCCTCCCGAGACCCAGTACTTC
TRBD2 TRBJ2-1 . TRBV27 CASSLGLAGGYEQFF TGTGCCAGCAGTTTAGGACTAGCGGGGGGGTATGAGCAGTTCTTC
TRBD2 TRBJ2-7 once TRBV7-2 CASSLTGGLHEQYF TGTGCCAGCAGTTTGACGGGAGGGCTCCACGAGCAGTACTTC
. TRBJ1-1 . TRBV29-1 CSVTGQTMNTEAFF TGCAGCGTGACCGGACAGACGATGAACACTGAAGCTTTCTTT
TRBD2 TRBJ2-1 . TRBV6-1 CASSEDQGLAYNEQFF TGTGCCAGCAGTGAAGACCAAGGACTAGCTTACAATGAGCAGTTCTTC
. TRBJ1-2 . TRBV7-2 CASSFSQPGVGYTF TGTGCCAGCAGCTTTTCGCAGCCCGGGGTTGGCTACACCTTC
. TRBJ1-5 . TRBV24-1 CATSEDPGNGGSQPQHF TGTGCCACCAGTGAAGACCCGGGGAACGGGGGGAGTCAGCCCCAGCATTTT